Below, 27 T cell receptor beta chains from the same sample are listed, as sequenced in a study of T cells in Graves' hyperthyroidism and ophthalmopathy. The TCR beta CDR3 regions underwent amplification using RNA transcripts as the source. HTBI primers were employed in a first-round RT-PCR of the TCR CDR3. TCRdb re-derived calls from the multiplex PCR reads in MiXCR, one entry per CDR3 protein. The data show some 350,000 distinct CDR3 sequences, around 13% seen once. The specimen was blood. Every receptor here comes from a woman in her thirties or forties with Graves' ophthalmopathy.

This clonotype has a handful of counts. This chain connects TRBV6-1 to TRBJ1-1; maybe TRBD1 (6 bases). Germline CDR1 is MNHNS and CDR2 is SASEGT. The V and J ends lost 6 bases and 4 bases respectively, with 18 bases between them. The CDR3 runs to 15 residues. The CDR3 loop is CASSRGSGAGTEAFF. In DNA form, the CDR3 reads TGTGCCAGCAGCCGGGGCTCGGGGGCTGGCACTGAAGCTTTCTTT.

This clonotype was observed at least ten times. This sequence joins TRBV11-2 and TRBJ1-1, with D uncertain. This CDR3 has 14 amino acids. The V gene's germline CDR1 is SGHAT and CDR2 FQNNGV. V was cut by 2 bases and J by 0 bases, with 7 bases left in between. The CDR3 loop is CASSLMGLNTEAFF. CDR3 nucleotides: TGTGCCAGCAGCTTAATGGGGTTGAACACTGAAGCTTTCTTT.

The chain uses TRBV7-2 and TRBJ1-2; D is perhaps TRBD1 (5 bases). The CDR3 has 14 residues. V dropped 3 bases and J dropped 2 bases, with 10 bases sitting between them. Germline-derived CDR1 and CDR2 are SGHTA and FQGNSA. The CDR3 sequence is CASSFSTDNYGYTF. Written as DNA, the CDR3 is TGTGCCAGCAGCTTCTCGACAGACAACTATGGCTACACCTTC.

This clonotype was counted at least ten times. The rearrangement links TRBV25-1 to TRBJ2-3; D is unclear. The germline V gene encodes CDR1 MGHDK and CDR2 SYGVNS. V was clipped by 2 bases and J by 2 bases, with 5 bases between them. The CDR3 covers 13 residues. This CDR3 is CASSEQYTDTQYF. The CDR3 nucleotides read TGTGCCAGCAGTGAACAATACACAGATACGCAGTATTTT.

To note about this clonotype: A much more abundant neighbour one base away suggests this may be a read error. This chain uses TRBV7-2 with TRBJ1-5; D gene ambiguous. The CDR3 has 13 amino acids. Per germline, CDR1 SGHTA and CDR2 FQGNSA. The DNA of the CDR3 is TGTGCCAGCAGCTTTGAGAGCAATCGGCCCCAGCATTTT. Amino acids: CASSFESNRPQHF.

The chain links TRBV10-1 to TRBJ2-7; D perhaps matches TRBD1 (5 bases). Germline CDR1 is WNHNN and CDR2 is SYGVQD (reference sequence). The CDR3 runs to 13 residues. Trimming left V 4 bases short and J 2 bases short, with 9 bases between. The CDR3 nucleotides read TGCGCCAGCAGTGCGACAGATACCTACGAGCAGTACTTC. Its translation is CASSATDTYEQYF.

This clonotype was recorded a few times. V and J are TRBV7-8 and TRBJ1-3, with D tentatively TRBD1 (5 bases). The CDR3 is 15 residues long. Germline loops: CDR1 SGHVS, CDR2 FQNEAQ. The V gene lost 4 bases and the J gene lost 2 bases, with 12 bases spanning the gap. This chain's CDR3 is CASSSLGVTGNTIYF. The CDR3 coding sequence is TGTGCCAGCAGCTCCCTGGGGGTTACTGGAAACACCATATATTTT.

This chain joins TRBV6-2 or TRBV6-3 and TRBJ2-3, with unresolved D. V was clipped by 7 bases and J by 4 bases, with 18 bases between them. The CDR3 contains 15 residues. Germline V gene sequence: CDR1 MNHEY, CDR2 SVGEGT. The CDR3 loop is CASTARNIGPDTQYF. DNA for the CDR3: TGTGCCAGCACCGCCCGAAACATCGGGCCAGATACGCAGTATTTT.

In its sample, this clonotype was seen many times. The CDR3 coding sequence is TGTGCCAGCAGTGAATGGAATGGCTACACCTTC. Amino acid sequence: CASSEWNGYTF. The chain links TRBV6-1 to TRBJ1-2; no clear D. Germline V gene data show CDR1 as MNHNS and CDR2 as SASEGT. The CDR3 has 11 residues. The V gene lost 2 bases and the J gene lost 6 bases, with 4 bases spanning the gap.

This CDR3 reads CASSPPLGVSGELFF. The CDR3 DNA sequence: TGTGCCAGCAGTCCTCCCCTAGGGGTCTCCGGGGAGCTGTTTTTT. V and J are TRBV11-2 and TRBJ2-2; tentative D call: TRBD1 (5 bases). V lost 6 bases, J lost 6 bases, and 17 bases lay in between. Germline V CDR1 and CDR2: SGHAT, FQNNGV. The CDR3 is 15 residues long. Together with reference TRBV11-2 and TRBJ2-2, the CDR3 gives the full variable domain: EAGVAQSPRYKIIEKRQSVAFWCNPISGHATLYWYQQILGQGPKLLIQFQNNGVVDDSQLPKDRFSAERLKGVDSTLKIQPAKLEDSAVYLCASSPPLGVSGELFFGEGSRLTVL.

This clonotype was found many times. The V call is TRBV19, the J call TRBJ1-4, with D possibly matching TRBD1 (6 bases). Trimming removed 0 bases at V and 4 bases at J, with 9 bases between. This CDR3 is 15 amino acids long. Germline lookup yields CDR1 LNHDA and CDR2 SQIVND (reference sequence). CDR3 sequence: CASSIDWDNNEKLFF. In DNA, the CDR3 is TGTGCCAGTAGTATAGATTGGGACAATAATGAAAAACTGTTTTTT.

Comments on this clonotype: It may be a read error: a sequence one base away is much more abundant. Because the CDR3 is missing its conserved closing phenylalanine or tryptophan, this is likely a read error. The gene calls are TRBV10-3 and TRBJ2-2, with a weak D call TRBD2 (6 bases). Germline V lookup: CDR1 ENHRY, CDR2 SYGVKD. The CDR3 is 16 amino acids. Deletions cut 6 bases from V and 2 bases from J, with 16 bases between. The CDR3 nucleotides read TGTGCCATCAGCTCGGGACTTCCAATTAACACCGGGGAGCTGTTTTTA. Translated: CAISSGLPINTGELFL.

Ten or more counts support this clonotype. J is TRBJ1-1 and V is TRBV19; the D is unclear. The V gene's germline CDR1 is LNHDA and CDR2 SQIVND (reference sequence). V gave up 3 bases and J gave up 5 bases, with 7 bases separating them. The CDR3 length is 12 residues. DNA for the CDR3: TGTGCCAGTAGTATCCTCGGGACTGAAGCTTTCTTT. Translation: CASSILGTEAFF.

This clonotype was seen a handful of times. CDR3 DNA sequence: TGTGCCAGCTCACCAGCGGGACAGGGGGCGTTTCAGCCCCAGCATTTT. Protein: CASSPAGQGAFQPQHF. This chain links TRBV18 with TRBJ1-5, with 12 positions matching TRBD1. Germline CDR1 KGHSH, CDR2 LQKENI. The CDR3 consists of 16 residues. V was clipped by 2 bases and J by 6 bases; unmatched bases: 5. Combining the CDR3 with reference TRBV18 and TRBJ1-5 gives the whole variable domain NAGVMQNPRHLVRRRGQEARLRCSPMKGHSHVYWYRQLPEEGLKFMVYLQKENIIDESGMPKERFSAEFPKEGPSILRIQQVVRGDSAAYFCASSPAGQGAFQPQHFGDGTRLSIL.

This clonotype was observed many times. The chain links TRBV6-5 to TRBJ2-5; tentatively, D is TRBD1 (5 bases). This CDR3 is 13 amino acids long. Per germline, CDR1 MNHEY and CDR2 SVGAGI. V dropped 0 bases and J dropped 5 bases, with 7 bases sitting between them. CDR3 sequence: CASSYSNRETQYF. The CDR3 DNA is TGTGCCAGCAGTTACTCGAACAGGGAGACCCAGTACTTC.

The DNA of the CDR3 is TGTGCCAGTAGTATCGCAGTAACGGGCAATCAGCCCCAGCATTTT. It yields the protein CASSIAVTGNQPQHF. This chain uses TRBV19 with TRBJ1-5; D unresolved. CDR3 length equals 15 residues. The V end lost 3 bases, the J end lost 2 bases, and 11 bases lay between the germline ends. Germline assignment: CDR1 LNHDA and CDR2 SQIVND (reference sequence).

Regarding this clonotype: As the CDR3 is not closed by the conserved phenylalanine or tryptophan, this likely results from a read error. This sequence joins TRBV28 and TRBJ2-7; TRBD2 agrees at 11 bases. The CDR3 has 15 residues. The J segment lost 4 bases and the V segment lost 5 bases, leaving 7 bases of the junction unmatched. Per the germline V gene, CDR1 is MDHEN and CDR2 is SYDVKM. CDR3: CASSSPSGGWYEQYL. The CDR3 nucleotides read TGTGCCAGCAGTAGCCCTAGCGGGGGGTGGTACGAGCAGTACCTC.

The chain is built from TRBV11-2 and TRBJ2-2; D remains ambiguous. The CDR3 totals 11 residues. Trimming removed 6 bases from V and 7 bases from J, with 6 bases in between. Germline CDR1 and CDR2: SGHAT and FQNNGV. The CDR3 bases are TGTGCCAGCAGTTTTATCGGGGAGCTGTTTTTT. Residues: CASSFIGELFF.

The chain has TRBV11-2 and TRBJ2-5, with a tentative D call TRBD1 (5 bases). The germline V gene has CDR1 SGHAT and CDR2 FQNNGV. There are 14 residues in the CDR3. The V end lost 5 bases, the J end lost 2 bases, and 12 bases lay between the germline ends. The CDR3 reads CASSLGHGQETQYF. For the CDR3, the DNA is TGTGCCAGCAGCCTGGGGCACGGGCAAGAGACCCAGTACTTC.

This chain joins TRBV2 and TRBJ2-1; 7 bases fit TRBD2. V lost 2 bases and J lost 3; bases outside the gene matches: 7. CDR3 length equals 16 residues. Germline values: CDR1 SNHLY, CDR2 FYNNEI. Here the CDR3 DNA reads TGTGCCAGCAGTGAAATGTGGGCTAGCGGCTACAATGAGCAGTTCTTC. Translated: CASSEMWASGYNEQFF.

The chain employs TRBV9 and TRBJ2-1; TRBD1 aligns across 11 bases. Germline V gene data show CDR1 as SGDLS and CDR2 as YYNGEE. V gave up 3 bases and J gave up 7 bases; unmatched junction bases: 9. This CDR3 comprises 16 residues. CDR3 loop: CASSDRTGGDFNEQFF. The DNA of the CDR3 is TGTGCCAGCAGCGATCGGACAGGGGGCGATTTTAATGAGCAGTTCTTC.

The table lists this clonotype with many counts. The V call is TRBV11-2, the J call TRBJ1-2, with D perhaps matching TRBD1 (5 bases). Trimming took 4 bases from V and 6 from J, leaving 9 bases between them. The germline V gene encodes CDR1 SGHAT and CDR2 FQNNGV. The CDR3 has 12 residues. The CDR3 DNA reads TGTGCCAGCAGCTCCGAGGGGAATGGCTACACCTTC. Encoded protein: CASSSEGNGYTF.

This clonotype was counted ten times or more. V and J are TRBV24-1 and TRBJ1-1; D is undetermined. Trimming left V 3 bases short and J 2 bases short, with 9 bases between. This CDR3 has 14 amino acids. CDR1 KGHDR and CDR2 SFDVKD come from the germline V gene. CDR3 DNA: TGTGCCACCAGTGATCAGAGGGATAACACTGAAGCTTTCTTT. Protein sequence: CATSDQRDNTEAFF.

This clonotype was seen repeatedly, ten times or more. The gene calls are TRBV6-5 and TRBJ1-2; D remains ambiguous. The germline V gene has CDR1 MNHEY and CDR2 SVGAGI. The CDR3 sequence is 13 residues long. V dropped 3 bases and J dropped 4 bases, with 9 bases sitting between them. The CDR3 DNA reads as TGTGCCAGCAGTTATAGAGTTTTCTATGGCTACACCTTC. Protein product: CASSYRVFYGYTF.

The genes are TRBV7-9 and TRBJ2-6; D is possibly TRBD1 (6 bases). Germline V lookup: CDR1 SEHNR, CDR2 FQNEAQ (reference sequence). This CDR3 region has 16 residues. The V end lost 5 bases, the J end lost 2 bases, and 13 bases lay between the germline ends. The CDR3 here is CASSIQGPPGANVLTF. For the CDR3, the DNA is TGTGCCAGCAGCATACAGGGTCCCCCTGGGGCCAACGTCCTGACTTTC. The complete variable domain, with remaining parts taken from reference TRBV7-9 and TRBJ2-6, reads DTGVSQNPRHKITKRGQNVTFRCDPISEHNRLYWYRQTLGQGPEFLTYFQNEAQLEKSRLLSDRFSAERPKGSFSTLEIQRTEQGDSAMYLCASSIQGPPGANVLTFGAGSRLTVL.

This clonotype has just a few counts. The V call is TRBV3-1, the J call TRBJ1-5; D is unclear. Germline CDR1 reads LGHDT; CDR2 reads YNNKEL (reference sequence). CDR3 length equals 13 residues. V was clipped by 3 bases and J by 9 bases, with 12 bases between them. The CDR3 DNA follows: TGTGCCAGCAGCCAGGGTCTCTTAGGGCCCCAGCATTTT. Its translation: CASSQGLLGPQHF.

In its sample, this clonotype was seen a few times. This chain uses TRBV7-8 with TRBJ2-5, with D perhaps being TRBD1 or TRBD2 (5 bases each). There are 13 residues in the CDR3. Germline V CDR1 and CDR2: SGHVS, FQNEAQ. V dropped 7 bases and J dropped 0 bases, with 9 bases sitting between them. In nucleotides, the CDR3 is TGTGCCAGCACGGGACGTCACCAAGAGACCCAGTACTTC. The encoded protein is CASTGRHQETQYF.